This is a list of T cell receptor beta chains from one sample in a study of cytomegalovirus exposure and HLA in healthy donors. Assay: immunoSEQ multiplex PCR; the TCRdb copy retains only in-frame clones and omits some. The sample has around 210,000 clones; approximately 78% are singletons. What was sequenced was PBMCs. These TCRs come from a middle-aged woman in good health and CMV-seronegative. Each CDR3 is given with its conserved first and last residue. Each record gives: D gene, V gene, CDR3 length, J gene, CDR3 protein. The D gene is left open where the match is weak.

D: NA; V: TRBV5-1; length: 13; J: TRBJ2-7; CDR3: CASRGASLYEQYF
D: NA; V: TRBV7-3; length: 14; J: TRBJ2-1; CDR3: CASSRASGKGEQFF
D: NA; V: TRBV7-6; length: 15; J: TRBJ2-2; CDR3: CASSLSGINTGELFF
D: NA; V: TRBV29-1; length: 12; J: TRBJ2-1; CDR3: CSVPIVSDEQFF
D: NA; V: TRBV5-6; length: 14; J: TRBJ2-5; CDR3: CASSLKVFEETQYF
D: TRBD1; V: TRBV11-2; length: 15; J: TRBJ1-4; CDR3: CASSVDRGVWEKLFF
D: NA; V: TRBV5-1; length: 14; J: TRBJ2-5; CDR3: CASSLKVFEETQYF
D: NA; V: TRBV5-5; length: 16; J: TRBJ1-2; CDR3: CASSFETPGMDYGYTF
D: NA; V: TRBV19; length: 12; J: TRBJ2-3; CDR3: CASSIQGDTQYF
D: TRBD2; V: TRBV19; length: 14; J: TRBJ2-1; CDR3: CASSAGVWGNEQFF
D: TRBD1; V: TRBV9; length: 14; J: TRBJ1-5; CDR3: CASSSGQSNQPQHF
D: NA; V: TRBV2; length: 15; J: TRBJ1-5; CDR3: CASSDGSVPNQPQHF
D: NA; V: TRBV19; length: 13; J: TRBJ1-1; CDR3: CASRGSPNTEAFF
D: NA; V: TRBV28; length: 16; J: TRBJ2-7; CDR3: CASSLQFGTQSYEQYF
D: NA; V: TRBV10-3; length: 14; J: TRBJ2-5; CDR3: CAISPTAYQETQYF
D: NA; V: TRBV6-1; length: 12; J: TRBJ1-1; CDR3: CASSLDSRNAFF
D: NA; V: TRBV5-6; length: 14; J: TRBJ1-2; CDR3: CASSLDAVGYGYTF
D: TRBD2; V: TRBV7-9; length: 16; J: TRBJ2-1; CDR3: CASSTGLAPSWNEQFF
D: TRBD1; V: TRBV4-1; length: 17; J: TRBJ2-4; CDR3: CASSQGTTGMAKNIQYF
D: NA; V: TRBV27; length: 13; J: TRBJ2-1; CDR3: CASTATSYNEQFF
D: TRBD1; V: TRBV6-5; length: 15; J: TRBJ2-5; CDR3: CASSATGIIQETQYF
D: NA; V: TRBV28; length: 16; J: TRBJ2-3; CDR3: CASSSLRRSRTDTQYF
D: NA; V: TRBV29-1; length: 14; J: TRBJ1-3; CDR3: CSVASWPSGNTIYF
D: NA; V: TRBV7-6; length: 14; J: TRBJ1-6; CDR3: CASSTGGPHSPLHF
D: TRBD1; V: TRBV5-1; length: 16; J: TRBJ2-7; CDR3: CASSLGTGGRSDEQYF
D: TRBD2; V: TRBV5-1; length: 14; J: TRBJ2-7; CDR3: CASSPSGGDREQYF
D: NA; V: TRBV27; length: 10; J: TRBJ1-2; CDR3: CAPWEYGYTF
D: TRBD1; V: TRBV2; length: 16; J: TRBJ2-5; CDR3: CASSESGQGYEETQYF
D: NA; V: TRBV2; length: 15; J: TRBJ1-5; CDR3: CASSQGGFGNQPQHF
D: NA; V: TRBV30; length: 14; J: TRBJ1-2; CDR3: CAWTQYRKNYGYTF
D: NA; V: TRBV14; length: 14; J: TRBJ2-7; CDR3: CASSHPTDSYEQYF
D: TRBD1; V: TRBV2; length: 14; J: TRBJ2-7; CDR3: CATRLRTGTYEQYF
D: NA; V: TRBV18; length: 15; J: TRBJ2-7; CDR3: CASSPLGQGRYEQYF
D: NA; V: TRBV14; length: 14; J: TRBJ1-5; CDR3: CASSRSNSNQPQHF
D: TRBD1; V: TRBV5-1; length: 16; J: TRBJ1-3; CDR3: CASSRIGGTAGNTIYF
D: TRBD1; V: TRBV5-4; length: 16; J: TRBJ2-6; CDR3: CASSLGQGAGANVLTF
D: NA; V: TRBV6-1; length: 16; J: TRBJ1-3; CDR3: CASSESGAISGNTIYF
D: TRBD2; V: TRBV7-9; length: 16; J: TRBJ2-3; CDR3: CASSLAAGGTTDTQYF
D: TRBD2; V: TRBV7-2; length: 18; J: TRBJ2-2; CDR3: CASSTIRTSGPNTGELFF
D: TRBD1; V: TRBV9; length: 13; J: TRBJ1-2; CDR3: CASRDRSNYGYTF
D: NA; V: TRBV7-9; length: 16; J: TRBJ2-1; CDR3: CASSLADSDTYNEQFF
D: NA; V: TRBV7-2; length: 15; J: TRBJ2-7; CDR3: CASSLEPSDSYEQYF
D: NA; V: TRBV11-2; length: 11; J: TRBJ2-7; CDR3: CATQGGYEQYF
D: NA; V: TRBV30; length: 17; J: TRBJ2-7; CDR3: CAWSHYLGGKKSHEQYF
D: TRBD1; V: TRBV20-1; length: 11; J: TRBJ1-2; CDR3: CSAWDRRGYTF
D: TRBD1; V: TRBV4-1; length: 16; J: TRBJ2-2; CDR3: CASQPRRDRSTGELFF
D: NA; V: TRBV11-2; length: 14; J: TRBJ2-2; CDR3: CASSLVRSPGELFF
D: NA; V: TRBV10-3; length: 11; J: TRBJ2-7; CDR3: CATRSEPEQYF
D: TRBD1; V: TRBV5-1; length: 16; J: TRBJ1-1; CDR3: CASSFRTGRLNTEAFF
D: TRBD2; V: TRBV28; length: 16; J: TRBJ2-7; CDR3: CASSPSLAGLSYEQYF
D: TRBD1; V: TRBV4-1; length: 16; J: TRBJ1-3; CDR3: CASSYGTGGLSNTIYF
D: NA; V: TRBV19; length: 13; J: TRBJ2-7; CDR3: CASSFPGAYEQYF
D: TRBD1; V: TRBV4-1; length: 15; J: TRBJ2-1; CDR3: CASSSGTASYNEQFF
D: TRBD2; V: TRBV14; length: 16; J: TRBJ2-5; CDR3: CASSQGLAGPRGTQYF
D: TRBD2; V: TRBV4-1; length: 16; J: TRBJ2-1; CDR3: CASSQGLAGIHNEQFF
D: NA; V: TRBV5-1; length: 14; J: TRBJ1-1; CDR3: CASSWLGENTEAFF
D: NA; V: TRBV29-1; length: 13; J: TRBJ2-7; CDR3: CSVVRQSSYEQYF
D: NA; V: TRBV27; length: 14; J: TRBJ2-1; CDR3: CASSLSDGYNEQFF
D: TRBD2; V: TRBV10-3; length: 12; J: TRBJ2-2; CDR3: CAIGGGGGELFF